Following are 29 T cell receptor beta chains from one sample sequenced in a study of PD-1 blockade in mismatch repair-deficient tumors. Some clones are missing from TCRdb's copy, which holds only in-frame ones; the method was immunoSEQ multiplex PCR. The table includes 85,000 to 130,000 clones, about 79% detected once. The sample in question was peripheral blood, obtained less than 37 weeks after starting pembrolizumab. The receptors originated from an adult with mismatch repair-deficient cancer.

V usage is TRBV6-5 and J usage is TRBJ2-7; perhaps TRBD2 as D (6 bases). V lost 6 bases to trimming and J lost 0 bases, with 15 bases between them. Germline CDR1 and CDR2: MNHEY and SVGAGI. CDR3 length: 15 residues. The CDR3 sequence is CASSPGTPSSYEQYF. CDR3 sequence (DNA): TGTGCCAGCAGCCCCGGGACTCCCAGCTCCTACGAGCAGTACTTC.

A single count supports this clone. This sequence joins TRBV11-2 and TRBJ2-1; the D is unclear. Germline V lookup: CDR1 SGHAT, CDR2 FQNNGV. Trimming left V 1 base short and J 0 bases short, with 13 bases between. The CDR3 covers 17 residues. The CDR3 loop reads CASSLALTFLSYNEQFF. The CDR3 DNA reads TGTGCCAGCAGCTTAGCTCTAACTTTTCTCTCCTACAATGAGCAGTTCTTC.

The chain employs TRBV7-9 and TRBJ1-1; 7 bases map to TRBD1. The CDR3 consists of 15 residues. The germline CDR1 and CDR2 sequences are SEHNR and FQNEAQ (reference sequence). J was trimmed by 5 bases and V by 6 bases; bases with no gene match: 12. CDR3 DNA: TGTGCCAGCAGAAAACAACGACAGGGCCAGACTGAAGCTTTCTTT. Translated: CASRKQRQGQTEAFF.

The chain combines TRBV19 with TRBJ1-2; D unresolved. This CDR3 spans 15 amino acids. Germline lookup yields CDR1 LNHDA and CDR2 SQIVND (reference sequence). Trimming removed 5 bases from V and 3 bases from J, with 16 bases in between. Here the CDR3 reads CASSSPLGFDYGYTF. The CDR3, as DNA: TGTGCCAGTAGTTCACCGCTTGGTTTCGACTATGGCTACACCTTC.

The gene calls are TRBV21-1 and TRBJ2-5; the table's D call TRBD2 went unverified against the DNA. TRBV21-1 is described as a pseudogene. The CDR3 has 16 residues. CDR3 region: CASSKSDSGDEETQYF. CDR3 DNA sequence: TGTGCCAGCAGCAAAAGTGATAGCGGGGATGAAGAGACCCAGTACTTC.

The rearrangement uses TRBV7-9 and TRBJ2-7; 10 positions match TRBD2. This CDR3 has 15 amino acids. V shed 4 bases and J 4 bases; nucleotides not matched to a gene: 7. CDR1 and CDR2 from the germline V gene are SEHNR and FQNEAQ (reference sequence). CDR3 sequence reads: CASSSQAGGGYEQYF. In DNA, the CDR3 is TGTGCCAGCAGCTCGCAAGCGGGAGGGGGGTACGAGCAGTACTTC.

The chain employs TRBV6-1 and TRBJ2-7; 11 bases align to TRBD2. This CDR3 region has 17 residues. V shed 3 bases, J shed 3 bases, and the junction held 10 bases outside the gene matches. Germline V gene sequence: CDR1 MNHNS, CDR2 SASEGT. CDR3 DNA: TGTGCCAGCAGTGACCCTTCCGGACTAGCGGGCCACTACGAGCAGTACTTC. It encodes CASSDPSGLAGHYEQYF.

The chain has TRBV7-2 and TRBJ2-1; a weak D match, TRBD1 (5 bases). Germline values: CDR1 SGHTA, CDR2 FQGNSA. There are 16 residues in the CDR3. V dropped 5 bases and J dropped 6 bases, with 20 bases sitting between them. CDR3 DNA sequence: TGTGCCAGCAGCACAGGCCCCGTAGTTGGTTTCAATGAGCAGTTCTTC. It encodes CASSTGPVVGFNEQFF.

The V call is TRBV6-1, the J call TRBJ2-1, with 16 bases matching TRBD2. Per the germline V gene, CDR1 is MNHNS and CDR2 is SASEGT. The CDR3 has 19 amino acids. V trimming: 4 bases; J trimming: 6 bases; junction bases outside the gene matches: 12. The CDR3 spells CASSAAGTSGRAFRNEQFF. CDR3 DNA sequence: TGTGCCAGCAGTGCGGCGGGGACTAGCGGGAGGGCCTTTCGCAATGAGCAGTTCTTC.

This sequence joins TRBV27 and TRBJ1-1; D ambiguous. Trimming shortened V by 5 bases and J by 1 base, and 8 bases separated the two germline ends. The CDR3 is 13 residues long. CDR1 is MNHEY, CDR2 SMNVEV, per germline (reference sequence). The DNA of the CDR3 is TGTGCCAGCAGTCTCGGACGGAACACTGAAGCTTTCTTT. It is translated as CASSLGRNTEAFF.

The CDR3, as DNA: TGTGCCAGCAGTCCCGGGCCTGCCTACGAGCAGTACTTC. It specifies CASSPGPAYEQYF. The chain uses TRBV6-6 and TRBJ2-7; D gene uncertain. Germline-derived CDR1 and CDR2 are MNHNY and SVGAGI (reference sequence). The CDR3 runs 13 residues. V gave up 5 bases and J gave up 2 bases, with 10 bases separating them.

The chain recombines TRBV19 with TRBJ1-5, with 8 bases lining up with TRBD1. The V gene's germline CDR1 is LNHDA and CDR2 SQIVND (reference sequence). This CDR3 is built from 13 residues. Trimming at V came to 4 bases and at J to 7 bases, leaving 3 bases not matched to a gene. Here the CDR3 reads CASSNTGGQPQHF. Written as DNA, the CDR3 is TGTGCCAGTAGTAACACAGGGGGGCAGCCCCAGCATTTT.

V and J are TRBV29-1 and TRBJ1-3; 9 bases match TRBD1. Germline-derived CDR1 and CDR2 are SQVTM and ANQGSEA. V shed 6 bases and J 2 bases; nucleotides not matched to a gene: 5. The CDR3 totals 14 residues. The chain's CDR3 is CSVAQGAPGNTIYF. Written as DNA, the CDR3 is TGCAGCGTGGCACAGGGGGCTCCTGGAAACACCATATATTTT.

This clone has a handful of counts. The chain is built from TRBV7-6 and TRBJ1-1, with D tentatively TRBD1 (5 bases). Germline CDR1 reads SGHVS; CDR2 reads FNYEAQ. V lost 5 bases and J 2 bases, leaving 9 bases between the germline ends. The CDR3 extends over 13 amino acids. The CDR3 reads CASSTDINTEAFF. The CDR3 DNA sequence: TGTGCCAGCAGCACGGACATAAACACTGAAGCTTTCTTT.

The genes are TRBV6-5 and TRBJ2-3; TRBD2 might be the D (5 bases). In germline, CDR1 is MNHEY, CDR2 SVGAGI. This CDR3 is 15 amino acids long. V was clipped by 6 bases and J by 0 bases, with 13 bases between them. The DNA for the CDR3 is TGTGCCAGCAGGGGGTTAACGGGAAGCACAGATACGCAGTATTTT. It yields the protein CASRGLTGSTDTQYF.

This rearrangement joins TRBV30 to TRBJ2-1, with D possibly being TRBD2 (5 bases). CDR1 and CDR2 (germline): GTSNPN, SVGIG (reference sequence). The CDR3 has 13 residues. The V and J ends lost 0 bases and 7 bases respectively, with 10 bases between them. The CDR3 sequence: CAWSVGKRNEQFF. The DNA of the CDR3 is TGTGCCTGGAGTGTAGGGAAGCGGAATGAGCAGTTCTTC. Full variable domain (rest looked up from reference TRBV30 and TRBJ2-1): SQTIHQWPATLVQPVGSPLSLECTVEGTSNPNLYWYRQAAGRGLQLLFYSVGIGQISSEVPQNLSASRPQDRQFILSSKKLLLSDSGFYLCAWSVGKRNEQFFGPGTRLTVL.

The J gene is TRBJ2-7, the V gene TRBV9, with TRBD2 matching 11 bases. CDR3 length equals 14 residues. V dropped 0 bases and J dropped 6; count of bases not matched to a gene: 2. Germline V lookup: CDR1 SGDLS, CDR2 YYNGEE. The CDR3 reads CASSVGLAGGEQYF. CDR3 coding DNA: TGTGCCAGCAGCGTAGGGCTAGCGGGAGGCGAGCAGTACTTC.

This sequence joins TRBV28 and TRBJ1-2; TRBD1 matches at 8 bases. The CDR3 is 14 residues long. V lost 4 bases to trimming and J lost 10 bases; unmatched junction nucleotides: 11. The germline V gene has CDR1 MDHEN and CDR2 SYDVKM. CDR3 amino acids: CASSSPRDRPVYTF. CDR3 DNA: TGTGCCAGCAGTTCACCCCGGGACAGGCCTGTCTACACCTTC.

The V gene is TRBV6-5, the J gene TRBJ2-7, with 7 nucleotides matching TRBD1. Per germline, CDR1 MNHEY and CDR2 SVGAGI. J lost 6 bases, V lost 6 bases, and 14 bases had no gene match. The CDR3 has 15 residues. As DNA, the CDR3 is TGTGCCAGCAGCGATGGGACAGTGGACTTTACCGAGCAGTACTTC. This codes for CASSDGTVDFTEQYF.

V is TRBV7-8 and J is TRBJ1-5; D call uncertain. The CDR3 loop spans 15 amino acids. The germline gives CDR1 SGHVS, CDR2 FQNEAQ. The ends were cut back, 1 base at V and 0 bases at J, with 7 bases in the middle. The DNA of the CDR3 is TGTGCCAGCAGCTTAGAGGGCAGTAGCAATCAGCCCCAGCATTTT. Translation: CASSLEGSSNQPQHF.

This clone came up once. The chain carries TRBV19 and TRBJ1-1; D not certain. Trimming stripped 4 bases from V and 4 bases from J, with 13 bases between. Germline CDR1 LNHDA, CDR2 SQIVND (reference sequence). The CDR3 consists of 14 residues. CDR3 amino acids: CASSTPSWATEAFF. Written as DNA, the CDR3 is TGTGCCAGTAGTACTCCCTCTTGGGCCACTGAAGCTTTCTTT.

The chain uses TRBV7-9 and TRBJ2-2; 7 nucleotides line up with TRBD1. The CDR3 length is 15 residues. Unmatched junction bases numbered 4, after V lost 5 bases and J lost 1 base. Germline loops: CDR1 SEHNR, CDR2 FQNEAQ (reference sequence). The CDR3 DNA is TGTGCCAGCAGCGCCCGGACAGGGAACACCGGGGAGCTGTTTTTT. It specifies CASSARTGNTGELFF.

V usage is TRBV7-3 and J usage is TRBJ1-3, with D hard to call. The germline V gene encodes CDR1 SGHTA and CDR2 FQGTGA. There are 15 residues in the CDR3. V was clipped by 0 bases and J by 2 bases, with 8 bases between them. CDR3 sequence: CASSLTGWAGNTIYF. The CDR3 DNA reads TGTGCCAGCAGCTTAACAGGCTGGGCTGGAAACACCATATATTTT.

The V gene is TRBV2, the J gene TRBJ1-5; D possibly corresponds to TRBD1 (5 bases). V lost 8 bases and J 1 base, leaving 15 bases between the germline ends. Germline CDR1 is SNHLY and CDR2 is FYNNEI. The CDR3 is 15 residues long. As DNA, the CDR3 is TGTGCCAGCGCGGGGGAGGGCGGAAGCAATCAGCCCCAGCATTTT. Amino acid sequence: CASAGEGGSNQPQHF.

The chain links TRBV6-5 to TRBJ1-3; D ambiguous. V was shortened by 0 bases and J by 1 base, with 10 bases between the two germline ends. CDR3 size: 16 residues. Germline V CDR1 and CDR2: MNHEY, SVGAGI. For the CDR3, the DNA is TGTGCCAGCAGTTACTCGAAGGCGGGATCTGGAAACACCATATATTTT. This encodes CASSYSKAGSGNTIYF.

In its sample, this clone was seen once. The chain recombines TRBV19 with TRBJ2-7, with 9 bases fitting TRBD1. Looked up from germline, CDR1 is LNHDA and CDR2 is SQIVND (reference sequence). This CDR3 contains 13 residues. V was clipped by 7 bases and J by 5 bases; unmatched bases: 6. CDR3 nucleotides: TGTGCCAGTACCTCGGACAGGGGAAACGAGCAGTACTTC. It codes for CASTSDRGNEQYF.

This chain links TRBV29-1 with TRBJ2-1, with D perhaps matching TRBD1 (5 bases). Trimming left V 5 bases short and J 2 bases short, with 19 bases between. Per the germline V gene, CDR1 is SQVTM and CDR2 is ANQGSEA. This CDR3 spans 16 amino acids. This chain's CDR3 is CSVWGVRDTAYNEQFF. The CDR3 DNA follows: TGCAGCGTTTGGGGCGTCCGAGACACGGCCTACAATGAGCAGTTCTTC.

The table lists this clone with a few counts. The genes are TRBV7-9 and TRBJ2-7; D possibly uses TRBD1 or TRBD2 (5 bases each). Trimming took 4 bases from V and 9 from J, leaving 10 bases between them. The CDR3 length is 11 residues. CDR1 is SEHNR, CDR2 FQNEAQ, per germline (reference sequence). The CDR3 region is CASSSGRMQYF. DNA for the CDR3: TGTGCCAGCAGCTCGGGGCGGATGCAGTACTTC.

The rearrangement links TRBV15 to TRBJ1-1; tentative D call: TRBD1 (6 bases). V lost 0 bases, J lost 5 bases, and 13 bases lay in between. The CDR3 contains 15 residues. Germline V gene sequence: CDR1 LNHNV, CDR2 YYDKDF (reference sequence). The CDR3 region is CATSRDRGRRTEAFF. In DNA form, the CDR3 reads TGTGCCACCAGCAGAGATCGGGGGCGGAGAACTGAAGCTTTCTTT.